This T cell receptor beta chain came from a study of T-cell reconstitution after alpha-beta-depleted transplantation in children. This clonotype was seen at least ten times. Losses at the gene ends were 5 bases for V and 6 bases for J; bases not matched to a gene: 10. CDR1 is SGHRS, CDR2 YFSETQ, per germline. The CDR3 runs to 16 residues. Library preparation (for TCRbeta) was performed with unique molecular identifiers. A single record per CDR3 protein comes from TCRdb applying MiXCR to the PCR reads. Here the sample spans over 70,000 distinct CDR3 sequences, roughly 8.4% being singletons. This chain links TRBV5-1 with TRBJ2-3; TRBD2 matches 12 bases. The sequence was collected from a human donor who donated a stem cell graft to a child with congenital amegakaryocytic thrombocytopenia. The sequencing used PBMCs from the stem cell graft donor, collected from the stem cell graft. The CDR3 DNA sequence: TGCGCCAGCAGACTAGCGGGGGGCCGATGGCCGGATACGCAGTATTTT. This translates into CASRLAGGRWPDTQYF.